The entry below describes one TCR beta chain. TCRdb independently ran MiXCR on the 5' RACE reads; one entry per CDR3 protein. This table has a few hundred thousand distinct CDR3 sequences, approximately 4.3% appearing once. The data were obtained in a study of T cells after yellow fever vaccination. This CDR3 spans 13 amino acids. CDR1 and CDR2 (germline): LNHNV, YYDKDF (reference sequence). The germline V and J ends were trimmed by 0 bases and 7 bases, with 8 bases remaining between them. The chain has TRBV15 and TRBJ2-3; D is uncertain. The sequencing used PBMCs, collected 15 days after the yellow fever booster vaccination. This TCR came from a man younger than 35 who received the YFV17D yellow fever vaccine. This CDR3 reads CATSRETPNTQYF. As DNA, the CDR3 is TGTGCCACCAGCAGAGAAACACCGAATACGCAGTATTTT.